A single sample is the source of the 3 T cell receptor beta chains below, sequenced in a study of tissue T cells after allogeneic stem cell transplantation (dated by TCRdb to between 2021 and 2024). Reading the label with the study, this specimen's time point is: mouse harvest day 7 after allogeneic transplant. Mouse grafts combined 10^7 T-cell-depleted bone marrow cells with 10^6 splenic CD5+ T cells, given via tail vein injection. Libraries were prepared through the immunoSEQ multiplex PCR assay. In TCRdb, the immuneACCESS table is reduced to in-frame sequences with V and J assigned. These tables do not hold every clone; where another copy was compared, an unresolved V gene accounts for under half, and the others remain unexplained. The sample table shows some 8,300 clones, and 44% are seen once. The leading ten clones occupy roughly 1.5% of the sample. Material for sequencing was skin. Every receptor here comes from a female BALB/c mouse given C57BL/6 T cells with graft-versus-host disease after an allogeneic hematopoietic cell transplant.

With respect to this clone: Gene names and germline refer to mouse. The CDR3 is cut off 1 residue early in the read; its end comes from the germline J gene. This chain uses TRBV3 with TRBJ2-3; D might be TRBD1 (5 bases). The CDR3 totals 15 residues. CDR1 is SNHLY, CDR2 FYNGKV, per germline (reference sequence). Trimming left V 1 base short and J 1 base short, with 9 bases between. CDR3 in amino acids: CASSLEGRGAETLYF. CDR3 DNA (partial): TGTGCCAGCAGCTTAGAGGGGAGAGGTGCAGAAACGCTGTAT.

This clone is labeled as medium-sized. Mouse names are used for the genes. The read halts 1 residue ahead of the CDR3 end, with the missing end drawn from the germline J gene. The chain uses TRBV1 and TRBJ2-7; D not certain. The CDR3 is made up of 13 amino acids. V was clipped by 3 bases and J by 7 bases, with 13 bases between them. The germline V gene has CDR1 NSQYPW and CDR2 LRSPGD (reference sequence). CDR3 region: CTCSARQLEEQYF. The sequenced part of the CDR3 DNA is TGCACCTGCAGTGCCCGACAACTTGAAGAACAGTAC.

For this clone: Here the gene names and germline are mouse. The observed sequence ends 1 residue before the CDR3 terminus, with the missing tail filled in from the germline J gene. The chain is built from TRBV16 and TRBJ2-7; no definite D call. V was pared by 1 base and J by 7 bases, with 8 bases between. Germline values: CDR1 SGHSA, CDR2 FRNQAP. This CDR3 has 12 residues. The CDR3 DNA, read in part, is TGTGCAAGCAGCTTAGTCGGGGAGGAACAGTAC. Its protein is CASSLVGEEQY. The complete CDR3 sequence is CASSLVGEEQYF. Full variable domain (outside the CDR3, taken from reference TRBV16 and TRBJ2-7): NAGVIQTPRHKVTGKGQEATLWCEPISGHSAVFWYRQTIVQGLEFLTYFRNQAPIDDSGMPKERFSAQMPNQSHSTLKIQSTQPQDSAVYLCASSLVGEEQYFGPGTRLTVL.